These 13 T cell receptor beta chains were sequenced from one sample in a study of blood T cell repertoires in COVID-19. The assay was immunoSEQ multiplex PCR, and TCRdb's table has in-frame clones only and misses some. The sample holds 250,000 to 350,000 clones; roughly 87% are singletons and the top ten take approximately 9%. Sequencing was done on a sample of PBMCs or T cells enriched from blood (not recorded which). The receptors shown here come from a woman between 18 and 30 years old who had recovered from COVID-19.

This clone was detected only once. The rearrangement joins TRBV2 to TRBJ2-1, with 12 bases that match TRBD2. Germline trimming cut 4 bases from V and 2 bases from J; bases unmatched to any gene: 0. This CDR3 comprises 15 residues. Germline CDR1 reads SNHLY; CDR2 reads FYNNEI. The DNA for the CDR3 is TGTGCCAGCAGTGGACTAGCGGGAGCCTACAATGAGCAGTTCTTC. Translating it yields CASSGLAGAYNEQFF.

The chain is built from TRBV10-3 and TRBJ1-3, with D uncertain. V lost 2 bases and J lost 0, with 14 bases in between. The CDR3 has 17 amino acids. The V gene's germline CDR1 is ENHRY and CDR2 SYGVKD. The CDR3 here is CAISEPLSRSSGNTIYF. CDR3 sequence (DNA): TGTGCCATCAGTGAGCCCCTCTCCCGGAGCTCTGGAAACACCATATATTTT.

The CDR3: CASSLVMSYEQYF. The CDR3 coding sequence is TGTGCCAGCTCACTAGTGATGAGTTACGAGCAGTACTTC. V and J are TRBV18 and TRBJ2-7, with D hard to call. Trimming removed 4 bases at V and 4 bases at J, with 11 bases between. CDR1 is KGHSH and CDR2 is LQKENI in the germline V gene. The CDR3 is 13 residues long.

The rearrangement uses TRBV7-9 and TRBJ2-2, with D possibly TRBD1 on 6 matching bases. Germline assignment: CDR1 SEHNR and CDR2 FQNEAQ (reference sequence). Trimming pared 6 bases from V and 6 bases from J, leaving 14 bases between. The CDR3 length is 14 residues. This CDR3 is CASSFNRDAGELFF. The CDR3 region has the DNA TGTGCCAGCAGTTTCAACAGGGACGCCGGGGAGCTGTTTTTT.

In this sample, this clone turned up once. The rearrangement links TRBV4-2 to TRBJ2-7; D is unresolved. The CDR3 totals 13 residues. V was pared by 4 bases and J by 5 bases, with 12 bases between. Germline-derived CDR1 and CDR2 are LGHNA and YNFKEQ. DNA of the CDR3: TGTGCCAGCAGCCGCAACCACGGAGACGAGCAGTACTTC. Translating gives CASSRNHGDEQYF.

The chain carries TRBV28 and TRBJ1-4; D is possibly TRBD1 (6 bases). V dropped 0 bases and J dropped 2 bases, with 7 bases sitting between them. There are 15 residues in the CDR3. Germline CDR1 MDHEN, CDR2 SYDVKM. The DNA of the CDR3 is TGTGCCAGCAGTTTATGGGGGGCCACTAATGAAAAACTGTTTTTT. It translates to CASSLWGATNEKLFF. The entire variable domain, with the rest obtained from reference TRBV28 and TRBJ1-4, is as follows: DVKVTQSSRYLVKRTGEKVFLECVQDMDHENMFWYRQDPGLGLRLIYFSYDVKMKEKGDIPEGYSVSREKKERFSLILESASTNQTSMYLCASSLWGATNEKLFFGSGTQLSVL.

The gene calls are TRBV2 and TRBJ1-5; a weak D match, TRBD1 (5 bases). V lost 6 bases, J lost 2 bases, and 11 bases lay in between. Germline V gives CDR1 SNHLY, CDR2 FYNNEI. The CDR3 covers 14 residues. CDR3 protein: CASRARVGNQPQHF. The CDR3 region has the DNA TGTGCCAGCAGAGCCAGGGTTGGCAATCAGCCCCAGCATTTT.

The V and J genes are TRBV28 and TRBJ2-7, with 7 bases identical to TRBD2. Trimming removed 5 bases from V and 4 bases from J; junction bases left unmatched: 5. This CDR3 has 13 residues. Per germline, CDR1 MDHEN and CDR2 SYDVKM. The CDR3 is CASSLRGEYEQYF. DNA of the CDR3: TGTGCCAGCAGTCTTCGGGGGGAATACGAGCAGTACTTC.

The CDR3 bases are TGTGCCACCAGTGTCAGCGGGGGGTCTACCGGGGAGCTGTTTTTT. Its protein product is CATSVSGGSTGELFF. The rearrangement uses TRBV24-1 and TRBJ2-2; TRBD2 matches at 9 bases. Germline assignment: CDR1 KGHDR and CDR2 SFDVKD. The CDR3 is made up of 15 amino acids. After removal of 5 bases from V and 5 bases from J, the junction contained 5 bases not matched to a gene.

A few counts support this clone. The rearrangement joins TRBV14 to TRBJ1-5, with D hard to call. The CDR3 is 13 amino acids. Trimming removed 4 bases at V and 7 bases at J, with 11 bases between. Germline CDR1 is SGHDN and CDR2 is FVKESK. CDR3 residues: CASSPNDGQPQHF. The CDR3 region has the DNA TGTGCCAGCAGCCCAAACGATGGCCAGCCCCAGCATTTT. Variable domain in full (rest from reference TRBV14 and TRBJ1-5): EAGVTQFPSHSVIEKGQTVTLRCDPISGHDNLYWYRRVMGKEIKFLLHFVKESKQDESGMPNNRFLAERTGGTYSTLKVQPAELEDSGVYFCASSPNDGQPQHFGDGTRLSIL.

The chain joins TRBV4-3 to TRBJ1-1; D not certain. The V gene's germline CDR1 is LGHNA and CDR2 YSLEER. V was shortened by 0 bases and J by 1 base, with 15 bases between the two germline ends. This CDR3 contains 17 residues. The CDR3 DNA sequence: TGCGCCAGCAGCCAAGATCCGGCGGGAATACAGAACACTGAAGCTTTCTTT. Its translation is CASSQDPAGIQNTEAFF.

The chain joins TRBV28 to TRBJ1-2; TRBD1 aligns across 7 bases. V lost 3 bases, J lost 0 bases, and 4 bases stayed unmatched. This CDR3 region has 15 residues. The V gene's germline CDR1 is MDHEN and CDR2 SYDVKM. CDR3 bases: TGTGCCAGCAGTTTTCCGACAGGGACTAACTATGGCTACACCTTC. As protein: CASSFPTGTNYGYTF.

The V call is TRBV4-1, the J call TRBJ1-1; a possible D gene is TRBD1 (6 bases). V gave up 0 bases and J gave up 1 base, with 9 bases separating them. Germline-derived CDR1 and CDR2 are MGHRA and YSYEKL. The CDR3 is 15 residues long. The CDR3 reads CASSQDYRENTEAFF. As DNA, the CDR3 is TGCGCCAGCAGCCAAGATTACAGGGAGAACACTGAAGCTTTCTTT.